This TCR beta chain was identified in a study of T cell responses to AZD1222 COVID-19 vaccine. Overall study results and limits: Spike regions recognized by vaccine-associated CD4 TCRs spanned the protein, led by 160-218 and 743-854. Among spike-specific TCRs, nearly half reportedly target unmutated variant regions.

About this clone: What it binds is not known.

The assay was immunoSEQ multiplex PCR, and TCRdb's table has in-frame clones only and misses some. Of about 150,000 clones listed, about 91% are singletons. The CDR3 spans 13 residues. Between the trimmed V and J ends, which lost 4 bases and 2 bases, there was a span of 9 bases. The germline V gene encodes CDR1 SGHNT and CDR2 YYREEE (reference sequence). This sequence originates from an adult in good health. This rearrangement joins TRBV5-4 to TRBJ1-2, with no clear D. Sequenced here: peripheral blood, sampled on day 0 of AZD1222 vaccination. Written as DNA, the CDR3 is TGTGCCAGCAGCGAATCCGGGAACTATGGCTACACCTTC. Translated, it gives CASSESGNYGYTF.